Sequencing of this TCR beta chain was carried out in a study of beta chain features in type 1 diabetes. The investigators reverse transcribed all of the isolated RNA, so they sequenced expressed TCRB transcripts. Assay used: immunoSEQ multiplex PCR; TCRdb lists only in-frame clones, some missing. The sample records some 350,000 clones, roughly 14% being singletons. Notes on this clone: Its target is not known.

The CDR3 totals 13 residues. The ends were cut back, 0 bases at V and 2 bases at J, with 5 bases in the middle. Germline values: CDR1 LNHNV, CDR2 YYDKDF (reference sequence). Staining for CD45RO/CCR7/CD25/CD127/CD95/CD27 allowed sorting of CD4+ naive, central memory, regulatory and stem cell-like memory cells. Study outcomes and limitations: Whether TCRB rearrangement is influenced by HLA type was left unresolved in this analysis. Significant though moderate, a shortening of TCRB CDR3s appeared in all four CD4+ subsets of Type 1 diabetes patients. Among type 1 diabetes patients, VDJ junctions had fewer insertions and more deletions.

The chain links TRBV15 to TRBJ2-7; D might be TRBD2 (5 bases). The sequencing input was naive CD4+ T cells from blood. The receptor's source is a woman between 18 and 30 years old with type 1 diabetes. The CDR3 bases are TGTGCCACCAGCAGAGAGAGGGCCTACGAGCAGTACTTC. It encodes CATSRERAYEQYF.